A selection of T cell receptor beta chains follows, all from one sample in a study of shared clonotypes between healthy human individuals. Here immunoSEQ multiplex PCR was the method, and the copy in TCRdb shows in-frame clones only, minus some. This sample has around 510,000 clones, with about 96% found just once. The specimen sequenced was naive CD4+ T cells sorted from blood. The receptors derive from a young woman in good health. Each CDR3 is given with its conserved first and last residue. A D gene is named only where the DNA matches it firmly. Size is stated for part of the rows, as once, few or many counts, or as a class when the clone is expanded.

TRBD2 | NA | TRBJ2-3 | 16 | TRBV6-6 | CASSSQREVGADTQYF | TGTGCCAGCAGCTCCCAGCGGGAGGTTGGGGCAGATACGCAGTATTTT
NA | NA | TRBJ2-7 | 13 | TRBV28 | CASTQAGPYEQYF | TGTGCCAGCACTCAGGCGGGCCCCTACGAGCAGTACTTC
TRBD1 | NA | TRBJ1-1 | 16 | TRBV27 | CASRKTGVYMNTEAFF | TGTGCCAGCAGAAAGACAGGGGTTTACATGAACACTGAAGCTTTCTTT
TRBD1 | once | TRBJ1-3 | 15 | TRBV7-2 | CASSGLQGAGNTIYF | TGTGCCAGCAGCGGCCTACAGGGGGCTGGAAACACCATATATTTT
TRBD1 | NA | TRBJ1-2 | 14 | TRBV18 | CASSPTGSGYGYTF | TGTGCCAGCTCACCGACAGGGTCGGGCTATGGCTACACCTTC
TRBD1 | NA | TRBJ1-5 | 15 | TRBV25-1 | CASRGQGPPNQPQHF | TGTGCCAGCAGAGGACAGGGGCCCCCGAATCAGCCCCAGCATTTT
NA | NA | TRBJ2-3 | 15 | TRBV4-2 | CASSQGASATDTQYF | TGTGCCAGCAGCCAAGGTGCTAGCGCCACAGATACGCAGTATTTT
NA | NA | TRBJ2-5 | 15 | TRBV15 | CATSRPKDLQETQYF | TGTGCCACCAGCAGACCAAAAGACTTGCAAGAGACCCAGTACTTC
TRBD1 | few | TRBJ1-4 | 12 | TRBV29-1 | CSVRTGNEKLFF | TGCAGCGTCCGGACAGGGAATGAAAAACTGTTTTTT
TRBD1 | few | TRBJ2-6 | 18 | TRBV6-1 | CASSGRTGEQSRANVLTF | TGTGCCAGCAGTGGCCGGACAGGGGAACAAAGTCGGGCCAACGTCCTGACTTTC
NA | NA | TRBJ1-1 | 13 | TRBV14 | CASSVGINTEAFF | TGTGCCAGCAGTGTAGGAATTAACACTGAAGCTTTCTTT
NA | NA | TRBJ1-5 | 15 | TRBV19 | CASRVEDGRNQPQHF | TGTGCCAGTAGAGTTGAAGACGGGAGGAATCAGCCCCAGCATTTT
NA | NA | TRBJ1-4 | 15 | TRBV30 | CAWRSPGAANEKLFF | TGTGCCTGGAGATCCCCGGGGGCTGCTAATGAAAAACTGTTTTTT
TRBD1 | NA | TRBJ2-7 | 15 | TRBV19 | CASSTRTGAAYEQYF | TGTGCCAGTAGTACCCGGACAGGGGCGGCCTACGAGCAGTACTTC
TRBD1 | NA | TRBJ1-5 | 15 | TRBV27 | CASSFLGQGNQPQHF | TGTGCCAGCAGTTTTTTGGGACAGGGCAATCAGCCCCAGCATTTT
NA | NA | TRBJ1-5 | 14 | TRBV7-9 | CASSFQGGNQPQHF | TGTGCCAGCAGCTTTCAGGGAGGCAATCAGCCCCAGCATTTT
NA | NA | TRBJ2-3 | 18 | TRBV5-4 | CASSLGPGSSTSTDTQYF | TGTGCCAGCAGCTTGGGCCCCGGGTCCTCCACTAGCACAGATACGCAGTATTTT
TRBD1 | NA | TRBJ2-1 | 14 | TRBV5-1 | CASKGARERNEQFF | TGCGCCAGCAAGGGGGCAAGGGAACGCAATGAGCAGTTCTTC
NA | NA | TRBJ1-1 | 16 | TRBV5-1 | CASSLGGLKRNTEAFF | TGCGCCAGCAGCTTGGGAGGACTCAAGAGGAACACTGAAGCTTTCTTT
TRBD2 | NA | TRBJ2-7 | 16 | TRBV9 | CASSALEVAGGSEQYF | TGTGCCAGCAGCGCCCTCGAGGTAGCGGGAGGCTCCGAGCAGTACTTC
NA | NA | TRBJ2-2 | 18 | TRBV15 | CATSRDPRGRGRTGELFF | TGTGCCACCAGCAGAGATCCGCGGGGCAGGGGTAGGACCGGGGAGCTGTTTTTT
NA | NA | TRBJ2-3 | 15 | TRBV15 | CATSRDNSPTDTQYF | TGTGCCACCAGCAGAGATAACTCCCCCACAGATACGCAGTATTTT
TRBD1 | NA | TRBJ1-5 | 16 | TRBV18 | CASSPPGQETNQPQHF | TGTGCCAGCTCACCCCCGGGACAGGAAACTAATCAGCCCCAGCATTTT
TRBD1 | NA | TRBJ2-7 | 16 | TRBV15 | CATSITPGQGINEQYF | TGTGCCACCAGCATCACGCCGGGACAGGGGATCAACGAGCAGTACTTC
NA | NA | TRBJ1-2 | 14 | TRBV30 | CAWRRIPGNYGYTF | TGTGCCTGGAGGCGGATTCCGGGGAACTATGGCTACACCTTC
NA | NA | TRBJ2-7 | 17 | TRBV9 | CASSSRVETWSSYEQYF | TGTGCCAGCAGCTCCCGAGTAGAGACTTGGAGCTCCTACGAGCAGTACTTC
TRBD2 | NA | TRBJ2-3 | 15 | TRBV7-2 | CASRLGVAGTDTQYF | TGTGCCAGCAGGCTGGGGGTAGCGGGAACAGATACGCAGTATTTT
TRBD1 | NA | TRBJ2-4 | 19 | TRBV28 | CASSLYVTTRTGAKNIQYF | TGTGCCAGCAGTTTATACGTTACAACTAGGACAGGAGCCAAAAACATTCAGTACTTC
TRBD1 | NA | TRBJ1-2 | 14 | TRBV6-4 | CATFAHRDRYGYTF | TGTGCCACCTTCGCTCATCGGGACAGATATGGCTACACCTTC
NA | NA | TRBJ2-3 | 15 | TRBV19 | CASSIVQGTTDTQYF | TGTGCCAGTAGTATTGTCCAGGGAACTACAGATACGCAGTATTTT
NA | NA | TRBJ2-5 | 13 | TRBV7-6 | CASSFSPGETQYF | TGTGCCAGCAGCTTTAGCCCGGGAGAGACCCAGTACTTC
NA | NA | TRBJ1-5 | 16 | TRBV28 | CASSHKITGSVEPQHF | TGTGCCAGCAGTCACAAAATTACAGGGTCCGTGGAGCCCCAGCATTTT
NA | NA | TRBJ2-5 | 16 | TRBV14 | CASSQALAGLQETQYF | TGTGCCAGCAGCCAAGCCCTCGCGGGACTCCAAGAGACCCAGTACTTC
TRBD2 | NA | TRBJ2-2 | 17 | TRBV5-4 | CASSRGGLASNTGELFF | TGTGCCAGCAGTAGGGGAGGACTAGCGTCGAACACCGGGGAGCTGTTTTTT
NA | NA | TRBJ1-5 | 15 | TRBV5-8 | CASSFRGSGNQPQHF | TGTGCCAGCAGCTTCCGGGGTTCGGGCAATCAGCCCCAGCATTTT